The clone carrying this T cell receptor beta chain was recorded at least ten times. The target antigen is unknown. Synthesis of cDNA was carried out by template-switch 5'RACE. The reaction used 10-nucleotide random UMIs. Every sequencing run gave over 190 million TCR-beta sequences, taken from 15-18 subjects. TCRdb itself ran the 5' RACE reads through MiXCR, one entry per CDR3 protein. Of more than 50,000 distinct CDR3 sequences listed, approximately 9.2% are singletons. Documented time point: longitudinal time-point 3. The study built unsorted libraries from 2 million PBMCs kept at -80 C. This entry belongs to a study of neurological immune-mediated disorders. Notes on the study in general: Expanded clones shared no identical CDR3 amino acid sequences across subjects, which suggested private TCR-beta repertoires in all groups.

This CDR3 region has 15 residues. Looked up from germline, CDR1 is ENHRY and CDR2 is SYGVKD. J gave up 2 bases and V 4 bases, and 8 bases lay outside the gene matches. This TCR was sampled from a woman aged 40 to 49 in good health. The specimen was PBMCs. The V and J genes are TRBV10-3 and TRBJ2-7; the match to TRBD1 covers 7 bases. The CDR3 spells CAISGGTAATYEQYF. The CDR3 DNA sequence: TGTGCCATCAGTGGGGGGACAGCCGCCACCTACGAGCAGTACTTC.